The 17 T cell receptor beta chains below were found in one sample sequenced in a study of blood T cells in healthy people across ages. Using a J-beta primer mix together with a sample-barcoded 5' primer, a second PCR was run for about 6 to 11 cycles. TCRdb recomputed calls from the 5' RACE reads with MiXCR, one row per CDR3 protein. Among 1.5 million to 2 million distinct CDR3 sequences listed, roughly 30% were seen once. Sequenced sample: blood. The source is a young woman in good health.

This clonotype was seen more than once but under ten times. At one boundary the junction diverges from the germline segment, which might be a read error. The chain carries TRBV4-2 and TRBJ1-2; D remains unclear. Per the germline V gene, CDR1 is LGHNA and CDR2 is YNFKEQ. The CDR3 is 14 amino acids. CDR3 coding DNA: TGTGCCGGCAGCCAAGATCGAACTGCTACTGGCTACACCTTC. Amino acid sequence: CAGSQDRTATGYTF.

A note on this clonotype: The junction shows a germline mismatch at one end, possibly a read error. The CDR3 is CAGSYLAGGSYNEQFF. The CDR3 coding sequence is TGTGCCGGCAGTTATCTAGCGGGGGGCTCCTACAATGAGCAGTTCTTC. This chain connects TRBV6-5 to TRBJ2-1; 11 nucleotides align to TRBD2. CDR3 length: 16 amino acids. Germline lookup yields CDR1 MNHEY and CDR2 SVGAGI.

This clonotype was seen more than once but under ten times. This chain joins TRBV7-2 and TRBJ2-7, with D possibly TRBD2 on 5 matching bases. This CDR3 has 15 amino acids. Trimming shortened V by 3 bases and J by 2 bases, and 14 bases separated the two germline ends. The V gene's germline CDR1 is SGHTA and CDR2 FQGNSA. The CDR3 DNA reads TGTGCCAGCAGCTTTGTATCCTCGGGGACCTACGAGCAGTACTTC. This gives the protein CASSFVSSGTYEQYF.

There are many counts of this clonotype. CDR3 loop: CSVYPPGQGQFF. The DNA of the CDR3 is TGCAGCGTTTACCCCCCGGGACAGGGACAGTTCTTC. The chain combines TRBV29-1 with TRBJ2-1, with 9 bases fitting TRBD1. V dropped 5 bases and J dropped 13; count of bases not matched to a gene: 9. The CDR3 consists of 12 residues. Germline V gene data show CDR1 as SQVTM and CDR2 as ANQGSEA.

The chain uses TRBV7-2 and TRBJ2-7; 8 nucleotides agree with TRBD2. CDR3 length: 14 residues. CDR1 SGHTA and CDR2 FQGNSA come from the germline V gene. V lost 5 bases to trimming and J lost 4 bases; unmatched junction nucleotides: 7. The CDR3: CASSPGLERYEQYF. The CDR3 DNA reads TGTGCCAGCAGCCCGGGACTAGAGAGGTACGAGCAGTACTTC.

In this sample, this clonotype turned up many times. The chain employs TRBV7-2 and TRBJ2-6; 7 bases fit TRBD1. Germline V CDR1 and CDR2: SGHTA, FQGNSA. CDR3 length equals 18 residues. Losses at the gene ends were 7 bases for V and 0 bases for J; bases not matched to a gene: 12. The CDR3 sequence: CASTLQGSIYSGANVLTF. CDR3 coding DNA: TGTGCCAGCACCCTACAGGGGTCTATCTACTCTGGGGCCAACGTCCTGACTTTC.

This clonotype has a single count. The chain couples TRBV4-3 to TRBJ2-5, with 8 bases matching TRBD2. The CDR3 extends over 16 amino acids. The trim removed 4 bases at V and 4 bases at J, leaving 11 bases unmatched. Germline loops: CDR1 LGHNA, CDR2 YSLEER. CDR3 sequence (DNA): TGCGCCAGCAGCCCCCGCGGTAGCGGGAACCGAGAGACCCAGTACTTC. Its translation: CASSPRGSGNRETQYF.

The sample holds a few counts of this clonotype. V and J are TRBV29-1 and TRBJ1-2; D remains ambiguous. The CDR3 consists of 11 residues. The V gene lost 2 bases and the J gene lost 4 bases, with 5 bases spanning the gap. Germline V gives CDR1 SQVTM, CDR2 ANQGSEA. In DNA form, the CDR3 reads TGCAGCGTTGAACGGCCCTATGGCTACACCTTC. This codes for CSVERPYGYTF. The full variable domain, rest sourced from reference TRBV29-1 and TRBJ1-2, is SAVISQKPSRDICQRGTSLTIQCQVDSQVTMMFWYRQQPGQSLTLIATANQGSEATYESGFVIDKFPISRPNLTFSTLTVSNMSPEDSSIYLCSVERPYGYTFGSGTRLTVV.

Concerning this clonotype: One junction end does not reproduce the germline sequence, and a read error may be involved. The V and J genes are TRBV3-1 and TRBJ2-5, with no clear D. Germline values: CDR1 LGHDT, CDR2 YNNKEL (reference sequence). The length of the CDR3 is 15 residues. The CDR3 region is CAGSPTHTVGETQYF. CDR3 DNA: TGTGCCGGCAGCCCAACCCACACCGTCGGCGAGACCCAGTACTTC.

The chain carries TRBV20-1 and TRBJ2-1, with 7 bases matching TRBD2. The germline CDR1 and CDR2 sequences are DFQATT and SNEGSKA (reference sequence). The CDR3 loop spans 14 amino acids. Losses at the gene ends were 5 bases for V and 0 bases for J; bases not matched to a gene: 4. The CDR3 sequence: CSAPKRGSYNEQFF. In nucleotides, the CDR3 is TGCAGTGCTCCAAAGCGGGGCTCCTACAATGAGCAGTTCTTC.

This sequence joins TRBV29-1 and TRBJ2-4; 8 bases fit TRBD1. The better agreement between TRBJ2-7 and the DNA end casts doubt on the J call. CDR1 is SQVTM and CDR2 is ANQGSEA in the germline V gene. This CDR3 region has 12 residues. This CDR3 is CSVAGQEYEQYF. The CDR3 DNA is TGCAGCGTGGCGGGACAGGAATACGAGCAGTACTTC.

The V and J genes are TRBV20-1 and TRBJ2-7, with TRBD2 as a possible D gene (6 bases). V was clipped by 1 base and J by 0 bases, with 13 bases between them. This CDR3 contains 15 residues. Germline V gene lookup returns CDR1 DFQATT and CDR2 SNEGSKA (reference sequence). The DNA for the CDR3 is TGCAGTGCTAGAGCACTCCTAGCGAACTCCTACGAGCAGTACTTC. Its protein product is CSARALLANSYEQYF.

This clonotype was counted only a few times. DNA for the CDR3: TGCAGTGCTCTAGACCCAGTTCTAGCGGGAACCAATGAGCAGTTCTTC. The encoded protein is CSALDPVLAGTNEQFF. This chain connects TRBV20-1 to TRBJ2-1; 9 nucleotides line up with TRBD2. V gave up 5 bases and J gave up 6 bases; unmatched junction bases: 14. CDR1 is DFQATT, CDR2 SNEGSKA, per germline (reference sequence). The CDR3 spans 16 residues.

This rearrangement joins TRBV5-6 to TRBJ2-1; D is perhaps TRBD1 (5 bases). V gave up 4 bases and J gave up 5 bases, with 13 bases separating them. The CDR3 consists of 14 residues. Germline V lookup: CDR1 SGHDT, CDR2 YYEEEE. CDR3 DNA sequence: TGTGCCAGCAGCGGGCAGGGATTTAACAATGAGCAGTTCTTC. Residues: CASSGQGFNNEQFF.

This clonotype was observed at least ten times. The chain carries TRBV11-2 and TRBJ2-7; D unresolved. This CDR3 is 16 amino acids long. V was clipped by 4 bases and J by 2 bases, with 18 bases between them. Germline assignment: CDR1 SGHAT and CDR2 FQNNGV. In nucleotides, the CDR3 is TGTGCCAGCAGCTCGACCCCCTGGGAAATTCCCTACGAGCAGTACTTC. This gives the protein CASSSTPWEIPYEQYF.

The chain is built from TRBV20-1 and TRBJ2-1; TRBD1 matches at 8 bases. Unmatched junction bases numbered 11, after V lost 0 bases and J lost 4 bases. CDR3 length equals 17 residues. Germline V gives CDR1 DFQATT, CDR2 SNEGSKA (reference sequence). CDR3 sequence reads: CSARERKGQANYNEQFF. The CDR3 DNA is TGCAGTGCTAGAGAGCGAAAGGGACAGGCGAATTACAATGAGCAGTTCTTC.

The J gene is TRBJ2-7, the V gene TRBV5-1, with D perhaps TRBD1 (6 bases). The CDR3 sequence is 14 residues long. Deletions cut 2 bases from V and 6 bases from J, with 15 bases between. Germline V lookup: CDR1 SGHRS, CDR2 YFSETQ. The CDR3 DNA follows: TGCGCCAGCAGCTTCCTCCAGGGGAACGGCGAGCAGTACTTC. This encodes CASSFLQGNGEQYF.